The present entry profiles one T cell receptor beta chain with its context. Its recognized antigen is unknown. No much larger clonotype is one base removed from it; base qualities were not supplied. The library was obtained by the immunoSEQ multiplex PCR assay. Processing in the source paper ran as follows. A statistical classification framework was developed to diagnose cytomegalovirus status using the catalog of TCR beta chain sequences. Sourced from immuneACCESS, this table was stored by TCRdb with only in-frame sequences that have V and J called. A share of the clones is absent; for the studies checked, an unresolved V gene accounts for under half, and the remainder has no known explanation. The DNA was the basis for D and trimming; V, J and clone size are from that table. This sample has roughly 260,000 clones in its table, and roughly 90% of those were observed once. More than 0.35% of the sample is held by the ten biggest clonotypes.

The data belong to a study of cytomegalovirus exposure and HLA in healthy donors listed by TCRdb under 2017. With respect to the entire study: According to a later analysis, one platform produced both the approximately 110 validation repertoires and the 730 or so repertoires of the first cohort. The aim of the study was to test whether cataloging public T cell receptors could identify signatures of past pathogen exposure. In addition to the first cohort of roughly 670 subjects, a separate validation cohort of about 120 different subjects was used. High-throughput TCR immunosequencing, statistical association of individual TCRs with disease status, and machine learning were combined to predict cytomegalovirus infection status. On the study overall, not on this receptor specifically: Across donors, most TCR sequences were observed very rarely, whereas some public TCRs were present in many individuals. Subsequent analysis determined that TCRs grouped into clusters in the first cohort also showed a tendency toward co-occurrence across the approximately 110 validation repertoires, and approximately 94% of cluster scores exceeded 0. In the study, approximately 160 TCR beta chains were listed as associated with cytomegalovirus. In both the original and validation cohorts, the classifier was reported to diagnose cytomegalovirus status with high specificity and sensitivity. A later analysis lacked HLA typing for the validation cohort, so it scored co-occurrence in that cohort across all 120 or so repertoires. According to the authors, the approach could potentially be generalized to other disease states and immunological phenotypes. A few of the identified cytomegalovirus-associated TCR beta chains were confirmed in vitro to be specific for cytomegalovirus antigens.

Donors formed part of the validation cohort, which comprised 120 subjects and was distinct from the first cohort of 670 or so subjects. Including cysteine and phenylalanine, the CDR3 has 15 amino acids. Of the read, only the CDR3 DNA is kept; its 45 bases are in frame from base 1. CDR1 is given as SGHTA and CDR2 as FQGNSA, both from the germline V gene. V lost 5 bases and J lost 2 bases, and the count of bases not matched to a germline gene is 6. The source is a woman aged 18-29 years in good health and CMV-seronegative. Recombination joined TRBV7-2 with TRBJ1-2; 9 nucleotides in the junction match TRBD1. Input material: PBMCs. Read as DNA, the sequence is TGTGCCAGCAGCAAATACAGGGGGCTAAACTATGGCTACACCTTC. It encodes CASSKYRGLNYGYTF.